This TCR beta chain was profiled in a study of lymphopenia after photon versus proton radiotherapy. This clone occurred a few times. Generated by immunoSEQ multiplex PCR, the TCRdb table keeps only in-frame clones and is missing some. This table has some 170,000 clones, 88% appearing once. V lost 4 bases and J lost 1, with 8 bases in between. Germline CDR1 reads SEHNR; CDR2 reads FQNEAQ (reference sequence). The CDR3 is 13 residues long. Material: peripheral blood, obtained from a patient treated with photon-based radiotherapy. The V gene is TRBV7-9, the J gene TRBJ2-7; no firm D call. This clonotype was sampled from a man between 45 and 60 years old with gastric cancer. The CDR3 loop is CASSSSLSYEQYF. CDR3 DNA sequence: TGTGCCAGCAGCTCGAGTCTGTCCTACGAGCAGTACTTC.